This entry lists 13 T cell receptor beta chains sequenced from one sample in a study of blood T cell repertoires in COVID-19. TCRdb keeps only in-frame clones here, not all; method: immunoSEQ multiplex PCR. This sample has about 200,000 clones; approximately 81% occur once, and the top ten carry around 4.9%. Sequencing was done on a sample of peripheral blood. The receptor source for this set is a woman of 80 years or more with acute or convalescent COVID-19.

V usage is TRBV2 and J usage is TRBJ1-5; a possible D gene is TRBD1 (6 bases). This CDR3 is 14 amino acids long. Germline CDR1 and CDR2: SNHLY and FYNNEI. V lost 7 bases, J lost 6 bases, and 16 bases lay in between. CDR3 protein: CASTQGWRTQPQHF. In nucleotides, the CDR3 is TGTGCCAGCACCCAGGGGTGGCGGACTCAGCCCCAGCATTTT.

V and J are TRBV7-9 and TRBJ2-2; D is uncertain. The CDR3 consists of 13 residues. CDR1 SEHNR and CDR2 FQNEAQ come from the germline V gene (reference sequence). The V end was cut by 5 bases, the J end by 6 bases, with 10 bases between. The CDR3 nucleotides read TGTGCCAGCAGCACGAGTAACCCCGGGGAGCTGTTTTTT. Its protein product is CASSTSNPGELFF. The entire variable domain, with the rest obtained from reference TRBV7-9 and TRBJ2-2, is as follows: DTGVSQNPRHKITKRGQNVTFRCDPISEHNRLYWYRQTLGQGPEFLTYFQNEAQLEKSRLLSDRFSAERPKGSFSTLEIQRTEQGDSAMYLCASSTSNPGELFFGEGSRLTVL.

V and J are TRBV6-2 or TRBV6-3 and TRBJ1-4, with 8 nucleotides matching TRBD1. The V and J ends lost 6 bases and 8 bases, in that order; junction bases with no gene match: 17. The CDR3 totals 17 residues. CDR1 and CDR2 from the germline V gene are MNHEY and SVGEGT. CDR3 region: CASSAGRQGRGPEKLFF. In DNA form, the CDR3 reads TGTGCCAGCAGCGCCGGTAGACAGGGGAGGGGGCCGGAAAAACTGTTTTTT.

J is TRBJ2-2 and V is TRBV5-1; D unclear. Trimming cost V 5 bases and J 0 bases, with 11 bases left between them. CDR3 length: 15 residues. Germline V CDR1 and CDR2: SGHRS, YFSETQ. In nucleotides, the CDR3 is TGCGCCAGCAGTTCGACACCCCCGAACACCGGGGAGCTGTTTTTT. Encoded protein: CASSSTPPNTGELFF. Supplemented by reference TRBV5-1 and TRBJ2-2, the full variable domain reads KAGVTQTPRYLIKTRGQQVTLSCSPISGHRSVSWYQQTPGQGLQFLFEYFSETQRNKGNFPGRFSGRQFSNSRSEMNVSTLELGDSALYLCASSSTPPNTGELFFGEGSRLTVL.

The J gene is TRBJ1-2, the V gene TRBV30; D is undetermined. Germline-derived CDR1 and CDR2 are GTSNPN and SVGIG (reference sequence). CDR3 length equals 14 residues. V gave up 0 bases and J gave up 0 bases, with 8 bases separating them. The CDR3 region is CAWSVSGANYGYTF. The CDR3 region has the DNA TGTGCCTGGAGTGTATCCGGGGCTAACTATGGCTACACCTTC.

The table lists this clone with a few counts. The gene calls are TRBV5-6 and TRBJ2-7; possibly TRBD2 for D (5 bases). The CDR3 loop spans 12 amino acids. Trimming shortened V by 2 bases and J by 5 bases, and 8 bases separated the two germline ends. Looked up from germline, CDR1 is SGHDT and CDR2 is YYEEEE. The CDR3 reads CASSFYGNEQYF. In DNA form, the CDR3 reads TGTGCCAGCAGCTTTTACGGGAACGAGCAGTACTTC.

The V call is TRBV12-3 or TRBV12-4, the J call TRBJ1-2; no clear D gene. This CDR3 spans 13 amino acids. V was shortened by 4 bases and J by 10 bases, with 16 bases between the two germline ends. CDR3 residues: CASSSLTAPSYTF. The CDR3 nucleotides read TGTGCCAGCAGTTCCCTTACAGCCCCCTCCTACACCTTC.

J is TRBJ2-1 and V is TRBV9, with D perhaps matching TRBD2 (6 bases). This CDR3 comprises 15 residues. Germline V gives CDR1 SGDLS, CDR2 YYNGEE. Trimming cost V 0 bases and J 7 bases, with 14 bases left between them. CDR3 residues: CASSVANGGMNEQFF. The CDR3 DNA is TGTGCCAGCAGCGTAGCGAACGGAGGGATGAATGAGCAGTTCTTC.

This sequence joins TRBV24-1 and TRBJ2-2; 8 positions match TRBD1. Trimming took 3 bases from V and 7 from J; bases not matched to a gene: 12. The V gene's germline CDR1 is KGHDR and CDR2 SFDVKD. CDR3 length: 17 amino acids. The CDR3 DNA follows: TGTGCCACCAGTGATCCCCGACAGGGGCCTGACAGCGGGGAGCTGTTTTTT. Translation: CATSDPRQGPDSGELFF.

CDR3 nucleotides: TGTGCCAGCAGTTTAATTCGCGGGGTCGACAACGGCTACACCTTC. Translation: CASSLIRGVDNGYTF. The rearrangement uses TRBV28 and TRBJ1-2; D is undetermined. Germline values: CDR1 MDHEN, CDR2 SYDVKM. V was pared by 2 bases and J by 8 bases, with 18 bases between. This CDR3 has 15 residues.

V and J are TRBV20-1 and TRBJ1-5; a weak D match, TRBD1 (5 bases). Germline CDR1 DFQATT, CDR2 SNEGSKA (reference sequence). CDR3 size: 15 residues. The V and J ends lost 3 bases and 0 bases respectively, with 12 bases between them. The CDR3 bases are TGCAGTGCTAGTTTCAGGACAATTAGCAATCAGCCCCAGCATTTT. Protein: CSASFRTISNQPQHF.

CDR3 protein: CAWSDGLRGNTIYF. The CDR3 coding sequence is TGTGCCTGGAGTGACGGCCTGAGGGGAAACACCATATATTTT. The gene calls are TRBV30 and TRBJ1-3; the D is unclear. CDR3 length: 14 residues. Germline V gene sequence: CDR1 GTSNPN, CDR2 SVGIG (reference sequence). V was cut by 1 base and J by 4 bases, with 11 bases left in between.

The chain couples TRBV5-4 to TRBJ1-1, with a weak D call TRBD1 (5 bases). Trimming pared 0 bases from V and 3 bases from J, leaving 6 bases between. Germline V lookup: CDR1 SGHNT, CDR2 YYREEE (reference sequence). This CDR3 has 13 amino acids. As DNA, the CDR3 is TGTGCCAGCAGCTTGGCGACAGACACTGAAGCTTTCTTT. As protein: CASSLATDTEAFF.